A selection of T cell receptor beta chains follows, all from one sample in a study of early T cells in non-severe SARS-CoV-2 infection. One entry per CDR3 protein, called by TCRdb with MiXCR from the 5' RACE reads. The table lists roughly 54,000 distinct CDR3 sequences, around 8% of them singletons. Source: whole blood, taken at baseline. The receptors shown here come from an adult who was a healthcare worker with PCR-confirmed SARS-CoV-2 infection or an uninfected control (not recorded which). Both conserved end residues are part of each CDR3. Each record gives: J gene, V gene, D gene, clone size, CDR3 protein, CDR3 DNA. A D gene is named only where the DNA matches it firmly. Clone size, where shown, is once, few, many, or a class for clones that have expanded.

>TRBJ2-7|TRBV6-5|.|.
CASRAYWGRDPYEQYF
TGTGCCAGCCGGGCGTATTGGGGGCGAGACCCCTACGAGCAGTACTTC
>TRBJ2-4|TRBV6-5|TRBD2|.
CASSSTGTSGRVAKNIQYF
TGTGCCAGCAGTTCAACCGGGACTAGCGGGAGGGTAGCCAAAAACATTCAGTACTTC
>TRBJ2-7|TRBV4-2|TRBD2|many
CASSQGLAGGYEQYF
TGTGCCAGCAGCCAGGGACTAGCGGGAGGATACGAGCAGTACTTC
>TRBJ2-7|TRBV20-1|TRBD1|few
CSASLRDRSSYEQYF
TGCAGTGCCAGTTTACGGGACAGGAGCTCCTACGAGCAGTACTTC
>TRBJ2-1|TRBV3-1|.|many
CASSQAISSYNEQFF
TGTGCCAGCAGCCAAGCAATCAGCTCCTACAATGAGCAGTTCTTC
>TRBJ2-1|TRBV10-3|.|.
CAITTTGYNEQFF
TGTGCCATCACCACGACAGGATACAATGAGCAGTTCTTC
>TRBJ1-1|TRBV7-9|TRBD1|few
CASSLAGTGVAEAFF
TGTGCCAGCAGCTTAGCTGGGACAGGGGTAGCTGAAGCTTTCTTT
>TRBJ1-4|TRBV6-2/TRBV6-3|TRBD1|many
CASSPGTENEKLFF
TGTGCCAGCAGTCCCGGGACAGAAAATGAAAAACTGTTTTTT
>TRBJ1-3|TRBV27|.|.
CASWPGLGAGNTIYF
TGTGCCAGCTGGCCGGGACTGGGGGCCGGAAACACCATATATTTT
>TRBJ2-2|TRBV27|.|many
CASSLSYSTGELFF
TGTGCCAGCAGTTTATCATACAGTACCGGGGAGCTGTTTTTT
>TRBJ2-4|TRBV4-3|.|few
CASSQERGPLNIQYF
TGCGCCAGCAGCCAAGAAAGGGGTCCCCTAAACATTCAGTACTTC
>TRBJ2-3|TRBV6-2/TRBV6-3|TRBD1|many
CASSYVPGQGSNF
TGTGCCAGCAGTTACGTACCGGGACAGGGGTCAAATTTT
>TRBJ2-3|TRBV28|.|few
CASLETGWGDTQYF
TGTGCCAGCCTTGAAACAGGGTGGGGAGATACGCAGTATTTT
>TRBJ1-1|TRBV18|.|.
CASSPLQEPNTEAFF
TGTGCCAGCTCACCCTTACAGGAGCCGAACACTGAAGCTTTCTTT
>TRBJ1-3|TRBV5-1|TRBD1|many
CASSDGQGFSSGNTIYF
TGCGCCAGCAGCGACGGACAGGGCTTCAGCTCTGGAAACACCATATATTTT
>TRBJ1-2|TRBV4-3|.|few
CASSQVGQGLYGYTF
TGCGCCAGCAGCCAAGTTGGGCAGGGCCTCTATGGCTACACCTTC
>TRBJ2-2|TRBV15|.|.
CATSRVRQAGELFF
TGTGCCACCAGCAGAGTCAGGCAGGCCGGGGAGCTGTTTTTT
>TRBJ1-5|TRBV3-1|.|few
CASSQDWNNQPQHF
TGTGCCAGCAGCCAAGATTGGAATAATCAGCCCCAGCATTTT
>TRBJ2-7|TRBV29-1|.|many
CSVQVFREQYF
TGCAGCGTACAGGTTTTTCGCGAGCAGTACTTC
>TRBJ2-7|TRBV9|TRBD2|.
CASSPPSGTSVHEQYF
TGTGCCAGCAGCCCCCCTTCCGGGACTAGCGTTCACGAGCAGTACTTC
>TRBJ2-5|TRBV7-9|.|.
CASTLGGYWETQYF
TGTGCCAGCACTCTGGGGGGTTATTGGGAGACCCAGTACTTC
>TRBJ2-1|TRBV3-1|.|few
CASSLWANEQFF
TGTGCCAGCAGCCTGTGGGCCAATGAGCAGTTCTTC
>TRBJ1-4|TRBV18|.|many
CASSPQASTNEKLFF
TGTGCCAGCTCACCACAGGCATCAACTAATGAAAAACTGTTTTTT
>TRBJ2-7|TRBV28|.|.
CASAFGSSYEQYF
TGTGCCAGCGCCTTTGGAAGCTCCTACGAGCAGTACTTC
>TRBJ2-3|TRBV18|TRBD2|.
CASSPPRTSGSTDTQYF
TGTGCCAGCTCACCCCCAAGGACTAGCGGGAGTACAGATACGCAGTATTTT
>TRBJ2-7|TRBV7-9|.|many
CASSPPDLNQAYEQYF
TGTGCCAGCAGCCCCCCGGATCTTAACCAGGCCTACGAGCAGTACTTC
>TRBJ2-2|TRBV19|TRBD1|many
CASAGGITGELFF
TGTGCCAGTGCAGGGGGTATCACCGGGGAGCTGTTTTTT
>TRBJ2-1|TRBV4-2|TRBD2|.
CASSQDPLAGGNEQFF
TGTGCCAGCAGCCAAGATCCACTAGCGGGAGGTAATGAGCAGTTCTTC
>TRBJ1-3|TRBV2|.|many
CASSSYRGNTIYF
TGTGCCAGCAGTTCCTACAGGGGAAACACCATATATTTT
>TRBJ2-1|TRBV10-3|TRBD1|many
CAISEYGQADNEQFF
TGTGCCATCAGTGAGTATGGACAGGCCGACAATGAGCAGTTCTTC
>TRBJ2-4|TRBV5-1|TRBD1|many
CASSGTGVAKNIQYF
TGCGCCAGCAGCGGGACAGGGGTGGCCAAAAACATTCAGTACTTC
>TRBJ2-6|TRBV7-9|TRBD1|.
CASSLFPEAGGSGANVLTF
TGTGCCAGCAGCTTATTTCCGGAGGCAGGGGGCTCTGGGGCCAACGTCCTGACTTTC
>TRBJ1-1|TRBV6-6|TRBD1|.
CASSSGTGGWGTEAFF
TGTGCCAGCAGCTCCGGGACAGGGGGTTGGGGCACTGAAGCTTTCTTT
>TRBJ2-7|TRBV3-1|TRBD1|.
CASSSTTGAYEQYF
TGTGCCAGCAGTTCCACAACAGGGGCCTACGAGCAGTACTTC
>TRBJ2-1|TRBV5-1|TRBD2|many
CASSETSGDYNEQFF
TGCGCCAGCAGCGAGACTAGCGGAGACTACAATGAGCAGTTCTTC
>TRBJ2-3|TRBV28|.|few
CASRFRGLRLGGRFTDTQYF
TGTGCCAGCAGGTTCAGGGGCCTTAGACTAGGGGGGAGATTCACAGATACGCAGTATTTT
>TRBJ2-7|TRBV28|TRBD1|.
CASSPQGAAYEQYF
TGTGCCAGCAGTCCCCAGGGGGCGGCCTACGAGCAGTACTTC
>TRBJ1-2|TRBV3-1|.|few
CASSQVATSYGYTF
TGTGCCAGCAGCCAAGTGGCCACATCCTATGGCTACACCTTC
>TRBJ2-1|TRBV6-6|TRBD2|few
CASTQIAGAYNEQFF
TGTGCCAGCACCCAGATAGCGGGAGCATACAATGAGCAGTTCTTC
>TRBJ2-7|TRBV4-3|.|.
CASSQDLGSLSYEQYF
TGCGCCAGCAGCCAAGATCTAGGTAGTCTGTCCTACGAGCAGTACTTC
>TRBJ2-1|TRBV25-1|TRBD2|.
CASSEIAGAHNEQFF
TGTGCCAGCAGTGAAATAGCGGGAGCCCACAATGAGCAGTTCTTC
>TRBJ2-1|TRBV7-6|.|.
CASSLALLAVYNEQFF
TGTGCCAGCAGCTTAGCGCTGTTGGCAGTCTACAATGAGCAGTTCTTC
>TRBJ2-1|TRBV7-3|.|many
CASSSYTSNEQFF
TGTGCCAGCAGCTCCTACACTAGCAATGAGCAGTTCTTC
>TRBJ2-1|TRBV20-1|TRBD2|many
CSASSGSTYNEQFF
TGCAGTGCTTCAAGCGGGAGTACGTACAATGAGCAGTTCTTC
>TRBJ1-6|TRBV27|TRBD1|.
CASSSRTPGQGNLSPLHF
TGTGCCAGCAGTTCAAGAACGCCGGGACAGGGGAACCTTTCACCCCTCCACTTT
>TRBJ2-5|TRBV11-2|.|.
CASAWGIQETQYF
TGTGCCAGCGCTTGGGGGATACAAGAGACCCAGTACTTC
>TRBJ2-7|TRBV20-1|.|few
CSARPLARGLAAYEQYF
TGCAGTGCTAGACCTTTGGCCAGGGGGCTAGCGGCCTACGAGCAGTACTTC
>TRBJ2-1|TRBV11-2|.|many
CASTRDLPSSYNEQFF
TGTGCCAGCACCAGGGACCTTCCGAGCTCCTACAATGAGCAGTTCTTC
>TRBJ2-3|TRBV28|TRBD1|few
CASSSGTGGTTLSDTQYF
TGTGCCAGCAGCTCCGGGACAGGGGGGACTACCCTCTCGGATACGCAGTATTTT
>TRBJ2-7|TRBV9|.|few
CASSAQTGSYEQYF
TGTGCCAGCAGCGCCCAGACAGGATCCTACGAGCAGTACTTC
>TRBJ2-7|TRBV12-3/TRBV12-4|.|.
CASRRKEDSYEQYF
TGTGCCAGCAGGCGAAAGGAAGACTCCTACGAGCAGTACTTC
>TRBJ2-5|TRBV10-3|.|few
CAPRRDQETQYF
TGTGCCCCCCGTCGCGACCAAGAGACCCAGTACTTC
>TRBJ2-7|TRBV18|.|medium-sized
CASSPGVARDEQYF
TGTGCCAGCTCACCTGGAGTTGCCCGAGACGAGCAGTACTTC
>TRBJ2-5|TRBV7-8|.|few
CASSFFRETQYF
TGTGCCAGCAGCTTCTTTAGGGAGACCCAGTACTTC
>TRBJ2-7|TRBV6-5|.|many
CASSYLGRTYEQYF
TGTGCCAGCAGTTACCTTGGGCGTACCTACGAGCAGTACTTC
>TRBJ2-7|TRBV27|TRBD2|few
CASSRLAGQFEQYF
TGTGCCAGCAGTCGACTAGCGGGACAATTCGAGCAGTACTTC